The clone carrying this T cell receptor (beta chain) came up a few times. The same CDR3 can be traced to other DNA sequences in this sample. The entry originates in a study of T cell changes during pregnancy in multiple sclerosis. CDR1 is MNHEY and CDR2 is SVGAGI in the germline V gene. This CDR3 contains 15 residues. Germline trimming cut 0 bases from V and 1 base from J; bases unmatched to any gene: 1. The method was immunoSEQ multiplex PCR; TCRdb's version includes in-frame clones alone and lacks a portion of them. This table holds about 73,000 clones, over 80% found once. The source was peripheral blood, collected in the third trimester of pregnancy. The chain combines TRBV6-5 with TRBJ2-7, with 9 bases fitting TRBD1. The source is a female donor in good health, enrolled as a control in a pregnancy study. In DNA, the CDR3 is TGTGCCAGCAGTTACTCGGGGACAGGGTCCTACGAGCAGTACTTC. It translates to CASSYSGTGSYEQYF.